Following are 19 T cell receptor beta chains from one sample sequenced in a study of blood T cell repertoires in COVID-19. Using immunoSEQ multiplex PCR, the repertoire was profiled, and TCRdb retains in-frame clones only, with some absent. This table has roughly 300,000 clones, 65% to 90% appearing once. Sequencing was performed on peripheral blood. Receptor source: a human donor in a cohort sampled during active COVID-19.

The gene calls are TRBV27 and TRBJ2-4; D is unclear. Germline lookup yields CDR1 MNHEY and CDR2 SMNVEV (reference sequence). Between the trimmed V and J ends, which lost 10 bases and 0 bases, there was a span of 7 bases. The CDR3 has 12 amino acids. CDR3 coding DNA: TGTGCCACCCACGGAGCCAAAAACATTCAGTACTTC. Translation: CATHGAKNIQYF.

V usage is TRBV9 and J usage is TRBJ1-2; TRBD1 might be the D (6 bases). This CDR3 region has 15 residues. Germline V CDR1 and CDR2: SGDLS, YYNGEE. Deletions cut 2 bases from V and 7 bases from J, with 18 bases between. DNA of the CDR3: TGTGCCAGCAGCGTCAAACCCACAGGGACCTCTGGCTACACCTTC. Its protein is CASSVKPTGTSGYTF.

The chain employs TRBV4-2 and TRBJ1-5; D not resolved. Trimming pared 0 bases from V and 6 bases from J, leaving 12 bases between. Germline V gene data show CDR1 as LGHNA and CDR2 as YNFKEQ. The CDR3 length is 15 residues. The CDR3: CASSQELRRGQPQHF. CDR3 coding DNA: TGTGCCAGCAGCCAAGAATTGAGGCGGGGTCAGCCCCAGCATTTT.

The chain links TRBV4-1 to TRBJ2-7; possible D gene TRBD1, 5 bases. This CDR3 comprises 14 residues. Germline V gives CDR1 MGHRA, CDR2 YSYEKL. Trimming stripped 6 bases from V and 5 bases from J, with 17 bases between. The chain's CDR3 is CASRQTGIANEQYF. For the CDR3, the DNA is TGCGCCAGCAGACAAACAGGCATTGCCAACGAGCAGTACTTC.

J is TRBJ2-1 and V is TRBV2; 10 bases align to TRBD1. The CDR3 is 14 amino acids. Germline CDR1 reads SNHLY; CDR2 reads FYNNEI. The junction had 7 bases not matched to a gene; V was cut back by 8 bases and J by 6 bases. The DNA for the CDR3 is TGTGCCAGCCGAAACCGGGACAGGGGCAATGAGCAGTTCTTC. Protein product: CASRNRDRGNEQFF.

The gene calls are TRBV2 and TRBJ2-1; D may be TRBD2 (5 bases). V was cut by 11 bases and J by 9 bases, with 23 bases left in between. Germline assignment: CDR1 SNHLY and CDR2 FYNNEI. This CDR3 spans 14 amino acids. As DNA, the CDR3 is TGTGCCGGCGCCTTAGGGCGGGCAGTAGGTGAGCAGTTCTTC. Its protein product is CAGALGRAVGEQFF. Based on the CDR3 plus reference TRBV2 and TRBJ2-1, the full variable domain is EPEVTQTPSHQVTQMGQEVILRCVPISNHLYFYWYRQILGQKVEFLVSFYNNEISEKSEIFDDQFSVERPDGSNFTLKIRSTKLEDSAMYFCAGALGRAVGEQFFGPGTRLTVL.

The gene calls are TRBV29-1 and TRBJ2-2, with 9 bases aligning to TRBD1. This CDR3 is 12 amino acids long. Per germline, CDR1 SQVTM and CDR2 ANQGSEA. Losses at the gene ends were 6 bases for V and 7 bases for J; bases not matched to a gene: 3. CDR3 in amino acids: CSVGTGHGELFF. The CDR3 nucleotides are TGCAGCGTAGGGACAGGGCACGGGGAGCTGTTTTTT.

This sequence joins TRBV7-6 and TRBJ2-5; the D gene is possibly TRBD1 (5 bases). V was cut by 0 bases and J by 5 bases, with 13 bases left in between. Looked up from germline, CDR1 is SGHVS and CDR2 is FNYEAQ. CDR3 size: 15 residues. CDR3 in amino acids: CASSLAGRGWETQYF. The CDR3 region has the DNA TGTGCCAGCAGCTTAGCGGGAAGGGGCTGGGAGACCCAGTACTTC.

This rearrangement joins TRBV19 to TRBJ2-7, with TRBD1 matching 9 bases. There are 15 residues in the CDR3. The junction had 7 bases not matched to a gene; V was cut back by 5 bases and J by 2 bases. CDR1 is LNHDA and CDR2 is SQIVND in the germline V gene (reference sequence). For the CDR3, the DNA is TGTGCCAGTAGTCAAACAGGGGGCTCAGCCTACGAGCAGTACTTC. The encoded protein is CASSQTGGSAYEQYF.

The genes are TRBV12-3 or TRBV12-4 and TRBJ2-1; no reliable D call. The CDR3 runs to 11 residues. V lost 7 bases and J 9 bases, leaving 10 bases between the germline ends. The CDR3 reads CASKSPSEQFF. The CDR3 DNA reads TGTGCCAGCAAGTCTCCGAGTGAGCAGTTCTTC.

This clone was found once. The chain links TRBV5-1 to TRBJ2-1, with TRBD1 matching 8 bases. The CDR3 is 14 amino acids. Germline V gene sequence: CDR1 SGHRS, CDR2 YFSETQ. Trimming cost V 0 bases and J 10 bases; bases outside gene matches: 6. This CDR3 reads CASSLVPGDREQFF. The CDR3 region has the DNA TGCGCCAGCAGCTTGGTTCCGGGGGACAGGGAGCAGTTCTTC.

V is TRBV2 and J is TRBJ1-2; tentative D call: TRBD1 (5 bases). The V gene lost 7 bases and the J gene lost 6 bases, with 9 bases spanning the gap. Germline CDR1 is SNHLY and CDR2 is FYNNEI. The CDR3 is 11 residues long. The DNA of the CDR3 is TGTGCCAGCATCTCCAGGGATGGCTACACCTTC. Translated: CASISRDGYTF.

The table lists this clone with a count of one. The CDR3 sequence: CASVGAPYEQYF. CDR3 in DNA: TGTGCCAGCGTGGGGGCGCCCTACGAGCAGTACTTC. The chain employs TRBV28 and TRBJ2-7; D might be TRBD1 (6 bases). The germline V gene has CDR1 MDHEN and CDR2 SYDVKM. The CDR3 spans 12 residues. The V and J ends lost 8 bases and 2 bases respectively, with 10 bases between them.

The sample holds one count of this clone. The chain couples TRBV27 to TRBJ2-7; tentatively, D is TRBD1 (6 bases). The CDR3 extends over 14 amino acids. V dropped 8 bases and J dropped 0 bases, with 14 bases sitting between them. Germline V gene sequence: CDR1 MNHEY, CDR2 SMNVEV (reference sequence). The CDR3 coding sequence is TGTGCCAGCTGGCAGCTGGGGGCCTCCTACGAGCAGTACTTC. Translated, it gives CASWQLGASYEQYF.

There are many counts of this clone. The chain combines TRBV18 with TRBJ2-4; D is unresolved. CDR1 and CDR2 (germline): KGHSH, LQKENI. The CDR3 contains 14 residues. V was cut by 2 bases and J by 4 bases, with 9 bases left in between. The CDR3 DNA follows: TGTGCCAGCTCACCAGCCTCCGGGAAAAACATTCAGTACTTC. Protein: CASSPASGKNIQYF.

The V gene is TRBV6-1, the J gene TRBJ1-2; D not resolved. V was clipped by 3 bases and J by 4 bases, with 12 bases between them. The CDR3 contains 14 residues. The germline V gene encodes CDR1 MNHNS and CDR2 SASEGT. CDR3 region: CASSDLRDGYGYTF. Here the CDR3 DNA reads TGTGCCAGCAGTGACCTGAGGGATGGCTATGGCTACACCTTC.

The chain is built from TRBV5-8 and TRBJ2-7; D not certain. Germline CDR1 reads SGHTS; CDR2 reads YDEGEE. CDR3 length: 12 amino acids. Trimming shortened V by 1 base and J by 3 bases, and 5 bases separated the two germline ends. This chain's CDR3 is CASSLFGYEQYF. The CDR3 DNA sequence: TGTGCCAGCAGCTTGTTCGGCTACGAGCAGTACTTC.

This clone has just a few counts. The J gene is TRBJ1-2, the V gene TRBV3-1 (or the pseudogene TRBV3-2); D remains ambiguous. V lost 1 base to trimming and J lost 4 bases, with 7 bases between them. The germline V gene has CDR1 LGHDT and CDR2 YNNKEL (reference sequence). The CDR3 spans 13 residues. The CDR3 sequence is CASSQGGSYGYTF. The CDR3 nucleotides read TGTGCCAGCAGCCAAGGAGGGTCCTATGGCTACACCTTC.

The V and J genes are TRBV5-5 and TRBJ1-5; a weak D match, TRBD1 (5 bases). The CDR3 loop spans 14 amino acids. Trimming left V 4 bases short and J 5 bases short, with 13 bases between. Germline V gene sequence: CDR1 SGHKS, CDR2 YYEKEE (reference sequence). The CDR3, as DNA: TGTGCCAGCAGCGGGGGGAGCACAGATCAGCCCCAGCATTTT. Its translation: CASSGGSTDQPQHF.